These T cell receptor beta chains were read from a single sample in a study of Graves' ophthalmopathy and Graves' hyperthyroidism. MiXCR, run by TCRdb on the multiplex PCR reads, gives a single entry per CDR3 protein. The table has about 660,000 distinct CDR3 sequences, just over 40% seen once. The source material was peripheral blood. Source of these receptors: an adult man with Graves' ophthalmopathy. CDR3s include the opening cysteine and the closing phenylalanine or tryptophan. D genes are given only for firm matches. Clone size is given for some rows only: seen once, a few or many times, or a class if the clone is expanded.

D	V	length	size	J	CDR3	DNA
.	TRBV5-5	14	few	TRBJ2-7	CASSLSGYFYEQYF	TGTGCCAGCAGCTTGTCCGGCTACTTCTACGAGCAGTACTTC
.	TRBV4-1	15	many	TRBJ1-6	CASSQDYRGSSPLHF	TGCGCCAGCAGCCAAGATTACCGGGGAAGCTCACCCCTCCACTTT
.	TRBV27	14	many	TRBJ1-6	CASRRQDYNSPLHF	TGTGCCAGCAGAAGACAGGACTATAATTCACCCCTCCACTTT
.	TRBV7-2	10	.	TRBJ2-1	CASTSDEQFF	TGTGCCAGCACCTCCGATGAGCAGTTCTTC
.	TRBV7-2	16	many	TRBJ1-5	CASSIQGLGSNQPQHF	TGTGCCAGCAGCATACAGGGTCTGGGAAGCAATCAGCCCCAGCATTTT
.	TRBV29-1	12	few	TRBJ2-7	CSVDRGTSVGFF	TGCAGCGTTGATAGGGGCACGTCAGTCGGGTTCTTC
.	TRBV24-1	14	many	TRBJ2-7	CATSDQRTDYEQYF	TGTGCCACCAGTGATCAGAGGACGGACTACGAGCAGTACTTC
.	TRBV25-1	16	.	TRBJ2-2	CASSYRPAANTGELFF	TGTGCCAGCAGCTATCGTCCAGCCGCGAACACCGGGGAGCTGTTTTTT
TRBD2	TRBV12-3/TRBV12-4	17	.	TRBJ2-2	CASSPEGLAGGPGELFF	TGTGCCAGCAGTCCAGAAGGACTAGCGGGAGGACCCGGGGAGCTGTTTTTT
TRBD1	TRBV4-1	16	.	TRBJ2-2	CASSHRQGSNTGELFF	TGCGCCAGCAGCCACAGACAGGGCTCGAACACCGGGGAGCTGTTTTTT
TRBD1	TRBV19	15	few	TRBJ2-2	CASRIGQGFTGELFF	TGTGCCAGTAGAATTGGACAGGGATTCACCGGGGAGCTGTTTTTT
TRBD1	TRBV29-1	12	.	TRBJ1-2	CSVSDRAYGYTF	TGCAGCGTTTCGGACAGGGCCTATGGCTACACCTTC
TRBD1	TRBV6-1	14	.	TRBJ1-2	CASSYRRTGGGYTF	TGTGCCAGCAGTTATCGGCGTACAGGGGGCGGCTACACCTTC
.	TRBV5-1	14	many	TRBJ1-2	CASSDGPGAPGYTF	TGCGCCAGCAGCGACGGCCCGGGGGCGCCGGGCTACACCTTC
.	TRBV4-1	12	many	TRBJ2-7	CASSQEINEQYF	TGCGCCAGCAGCCAAGAGATCAACGAGCAGTACTTC
TRBD1	TRBV24-1	17	many	TRBJ2-6	CATSDGQGISGANVLTF	TGTGCCACCAGTGACGGACAGGGTATATCCGGGGCCAACGTCCTGACTTTC
.	TRBV2	15	many	TRBJ1-5	CASSEFGSENQPQHF	TGTGCCAGCAGTGAGTTCGGGTCAGAGAATCAGCCCCAGCATTTT
TRBD1	TRBV7-2	14	.	TRBJ2-7	CASSPGQGARQQYF	TGTGCCAGCAGCCCGGGACAGGGGGCCCGCCAGCAGTACTTC
TRBD1	TRBV25-1	14	once	TRBJ1-2	CACSASDRVHGYTF	TGTGCCTGCAGTGCATCGGACAGGGTTCATGGCTACACCTTC
.	TRBV5-4	13	.	TRBJ2-5	CASSLDSSETQYF	TGTGCCAGCAGCTTGGATAGTTCGGAGACCCAGTACTTC
.	TRBV19	14	.	TRBJ2-5	CASSNDPSTDTQYF	TGTGCCAGTAGTAACGACCCCAGCACAGATACGCAGTACTTC
.	TRBV19	14	many	TRBJ1-1	CASSMPQFGTEAFF	TGTGCCAGTAGTATGCCCCAGTTCGGGACTGAAGCTTTCTTT
.	TRBV12-3/TRBV12-4	13	few	TRBJ2-7	CASSGTLSYEQYF	TGTGCCAGCAGCGGGACACTTTCCTACGAGCAGTACTTC
.	TRBV29-1	14	many	TRBJ1-5	CSVEDRAGNQPQHF	TGCAGCGTTGAAGATCGGGCAGGGAATCAGCCCCAGCATTTT
.	TRBV19	15	many	TRBJ1-5	CASAEGVMRYQPQHF	TGTGCCAGCGCAGAGGGGGTAATGAGGTATCAGCCCCAGCATTTT
TRBD1	TRBV20-1	14	.	TRBJ1-6	CSASTGASNQPLHF	TGCAGTGCTAGCACAGGGGCGAGCAATCAGCCCCTCCACTTT
TRBD1	TRBV9	15	many	TRBJ1-4	CASSEGDRPNEKLFF	TGTGCCAGCAGCGAGGGGGACAGACCTAATGAAAAACTGTTTTTT
.	TRBV29-1	13	many	TRBJ2-7	CSVEPEGDHEQYF	TGCAGCGTTGAGCCGGAAGGAGATCACGAGCAGTACTTC
TRBD1	TRBV24-1	14	.	TRBJ1-1	CATQHGTVNTEAFF	TGTGCCACCCAACACGGGACAGTGAACACTGAAGCTTTCTTT
.	TRBV20-1	14	many	TRBJ1-4	CSARVWEGNEKLFF	TGCAGTGCTAGAGTCTGGGAAGGAAATGAAAAACTGTTTTTT
TRBD2	TRBV27	12	once	TRBJ2-7	CACGLAGVEQYF	TGTGCCTGCGGACTAGCGGGAGTGGAGCAGTACTTC
.	TRBV14	13	many	TRBJ2-2	CASSQSFVGELFF	TGTGCCAGCAGCCAATCTTTTGTCGGGGAGCTGTTTTTT
.	TRBV10-3	12	.	TRBJ1-5	CAISESRGNEHF	TGTGCCATCAGTGAGTCTCGGGGAAACGAGCATTTT
.	TRBV12-3/TRBV12-4	14	many	TRBJ1-5	CASSLGFSSQPQHF	TGTGCCAGCAGTTTAGGGTTTTCGAGTCAGCCCCAGCATTTT
TRBD1	TRBV7-3	16	.	TRBJ1-6	CASSLGGTERGSPLHF	TGTGCCAGCAGCTTAGGCGGGACAGAAAGAGGTTCACCCCTCCACTTT
TRBD2	TRBV10-3	12	.	TRBJ2-7	CASGEGNYEQYF	TGTGCCAGCGGGGAGGGGAACTACGAGCAGTACTTC
TRBD1	TRBV5-6	14	few	TRBJ1-6	CASSQGQGHSPLHF	TGTGCCAGCAGCCAGGGACAGGGCCATTCACCCCTCCACTTT
.	TRBV10-3	14	.	TRBJ1-4	CAISEGEGNEKLFF	TGTGCCATCAGTGAGGGTGAGGGAAATGAAAAACTGTTTTTT
.	TRBV12-3/TRBV12-4	15	few	TRBJ2-7	CASSLFQGWAYEQYF	TGTGCCAGCAGTCTATTCCAGGGATGGGCCTACGAGCAGTACTTC
.	TRBV6-5	11	many	TRBJ1-2	CASSNRAGYTF	TGTGCCAGCAGTAACAGGGCTGGCTACACCTTC